The sequence of this T cell receptor (beta chain) was determined in a study of blood T cell repertoires in COVID-19. CDR1 is KGHSH and CDR2 is LQKENI in the germline V gene. The CDR3 runs to 13 residues. V lost 7 bases and J lost 3; bases outside the gene matches: 5. The data were produced by immunoSEQ multiplex PCR, yet TCRdb's version contains in-frame clones alone and is incomplete. The sample shows 48,000 or so clones, 70% to 90% of them seen only once. Seattle participants joined during active infection and were tracked over time. The sample was peripheral blood. The chain employs TRBV18 and TRBJ1-1; 7 bases are a match to TRBD1. This clonotype was obtained from a woman older than 75 with COVID-19, enrolled during active disease. The CDR3 DNA is TGTGCCAGCTTACCGACAGGGTACACTGAAGCTTTCTTT. This gives the protein CASLPTGYTEAFF.